The 17 T cell receptor beta chains below were found in one sample sequenced in a study of breast tumors, draining lymph nodes, adjacent tissues. MiXCR, run by TCRdb on the multiplex PCR reads, gives a single entry per CDR3 protein. Of tens of thousands of distinct CDR3 sequences in the sample, approximately 40% were seen once. The specimen was breast tumor tissue. Receptors were obtained from a female donor with breast cancer. Some clones in this sample may be carry-over from other donors' samples.

This clonotype was recorded many times. This sequence joins TRBV20-1 and TRBJ2-1, with D possibly TRBD2 on 6 matching bases. CDR3 length: 15 amino acids. Trimming shortened V by 3 bases and J by 14 bases, and 26 bases separated the two germline ends. Germline V gives CDR1 DFQATT, CDR2 SNEGSKA (reference sequence). For the CDR3, the DNA is TGCAGTGCTAGTTTCCCCGGGACTCCAGGACGCGTGAAGTTCTTC. It specifies CSASFPGTPGRVKFF.

This chain connects TRBV24-1 to TRBJ2-1; 10 nucleotides line up with TRBD2. The V gene's germline CDR1 is KGHDR and CDR2 SFDVKD. This CDR3 region has 15 residues. V lost 2 bases and J lost 4; bases outside the gene matches: 1. CDR3 in DNA: TGTGCCACCAGTGATTATAGCGGGAGGTACAATGAGCAGTTCTTC. Its protein product is CATSDYSGRYNEQFF.

This chain joins TRBV9 and TRBJ2-1; D call uncertain. There are 14 residues in the CDR3. V was clipped by 4 bases and J by 7 bases, with 15 bases between them. Germline V gene lookup returns CDR1 SGDLS and CDR2 YYNGEE. In DNA form, the CDR3 reads TGTGCCAGCAGCCCCAGGTCCCAAAGGAATGAGCAGTTCTTC. Translating gives CASSPRSQRNEQFF.

The chain couples TRBV19 to TRBJ2-1; D may be TRBD2 (6 bases). V lost 5 bases and J 2 bases, leaving 10 bases between the germline ends. Germline loops: CDR1 LNHDA, CDR2 SQIVND (reference sequence). The CDR3 extends over 14 amino acids. The CDR3 protein is CASSAGSPYNEQFF. CDR3 nucleotides: TGTGCCAGTAGTGCGGGAAGTCCCTACAATGAGCAGTTCTTC.

This clonotype is classed as medium-sized. This chain uses TRBV5-1 with TRBJ2-2, with unresolved D. CDR3 length: 15 residues. Trimming pared 0 bases from V and 1 base from J, leaving 7 bases between. CDR1 and CDR2 (germline): SGHRS, YFSETQ. In nucleotides, the CDR3 is TGCGCCAGCAGCTTGGTCCACCTGAACACCGGGGAGCTGTTTTTT. Its protein product is CASSLVHLNTGELFF.

This clonotype was recorded many times. Germline is not matched at one junction end, which may reflect a read error. V is TRBV30 and J is TRBJ2-7, with TRBD1 identical over 8 bases. The V gene's germline CDR1 is GTSNPN and CDR2 SVGIG (reference sequence). This CDR3 region has 15 residues. The CDR3 nucleotides are TGTGCCTGGAGTGTGGGGGCAGGGGGCTCCGACGAGCAGTACTTC. This encodes CAWSVGAGGSDEQYF.

The CDR3 region has the DNA TGTGCCAGCAGCCCAAGGGACAGCCTAAATTCACCCCTCCACTTT. Translation: CASSPRDSLNSPLHF. This chain connects TRBV9 to TRBJ1-6, with 7 bases fitting TRBD1. Germline CDR1 reads SGDLS; CDR2 reads YYNGEE. V gave up 4 bases and J gave up 7 bases; unmatched junction bases: 8. The CDR3 spans 15 residues. The full variable domain, with the rest looked up from reference TRBV9 and TRBJ1-6, is DSGVTQTPKHLITATGQRVTLRCSPRSGDLSVYWYQQSLDQGLQFLIQYYNGEERAKGNILERFSAQQFPDLHSELNLSSLELGDSALYFCASSPRDSLNSPLHFGNGTRLTVT.

The V gene is TRBV7-9, the J gene TRBJ2-1; weak D call: TRBD1 (6 bases). The CDR3 has 14 amino acids. Germline V gene lookup returns CDR1 SEHNR and CDR2 FQNEAQ (reference sequence). V was clipped by 7 bases and J by 3 bases, with 13 bases between them. The DNA for the CDR3 is TGTGCCAGCACCATAGAGGACAGCTACAATGAGCAGTTCTTC. Translation gives CASTIEDSYNEQFF.

This chain joins TRBV19 and TRBJ2-3, with TRBD2 matching over 8 bases. CDR3 length: 14 residues. The V gene's germline CDR1 is LNHDA and CDR2 SQIVND (reference sequence). The V segment lost 7 bases and the J segment 2 bases; nucleotides outside the gene matches: 5. The CDR3 loop reads CASTPAGVTDTQYF. CDR3 coding DNA: TGTGCCAGTACCCCAGCGGGAGTCACAGATACGCAGTATTTT.

This clonotype was counted ten times or more. The CDR3 region is CARYRKIDSPLHF. In DNA, the CDR3 is TGTGCCAGATACAGGAAGATAGATTCACCCCTCCACTTT. J is TRBJ1-6 and V is TRBV19; a possible D gene is TRBD1 (5 bases). Germline V lookup: CDR1 LNHDA, CDR2 SQIVND (reference sequence). V was cut by 9 bases and J by 8 bases, with 14 bases left in between. This CDR3 contains 13 residues. The variable domain in full, completed from reference TRBV19 and TRBJ1-6, reads DGGITQSPKYLFRKEGQNVTLSCEQNLNHDAMYWYRQDPGQGLRLIYYSQIVNDFQKGDIAEGYSVSREKKESFPLTVTSAQKNPTAFYLCARYRKIDSPLHFGNGTRLTVT.

This clonotype has a count of ten or more. The rearrangement joins TRBV4-1 to TRBJ2-3; tentatively, D is TRBD2 (5 bases). Germline V CDR1 and CDR2: MGHRA, YSYEKL. Trimming cost V 1 base and J 4 bases, with 21 bases left between them. CDR3 size: 18 residues. CDR3 in DNA: TGCGCCAGCAGCCAAGTCTTTAGAGGGTTCTCTGACGCAGATACGCAGTATTTT. This translates into CASSQVFRGFSDADTQYF.

The CDR3 nucleotides are TGTGCCAGCAGCAACCGACGGGGACGGGACGAGCAGTACTTC. Its protein is CASSNRRGRDEQYF. The V call is TRBV12-3 or TRBV12-4, the J call TRBJ2-7; TRBD1 or TRBD2 may be the D gene (5 bases each). V shed 6 bases and J shed 5 bases, with 17 bases lying between them. This CDR3 has 14 amino acids.

The chain joins TRBV30 to TRBJ2-3, with D uncertain. The CDR3 spans 14 residues. CDR1 is GTSNPN, CDR2 SVGIG, per germline (reference sequence). The germline V and J ends were trimmed by 3 bases and 8 bases, with 18 bases remaining between them. The CDR3 spells CAWRAGLSSATQYF. The DNA of the CDR3 is TGTGCCTGGAGAGCAGGTCTAAGCAGCGCTACGCAGTATTTT. The whole variable domain, remainder taken from reference TRBV30 and TRBJ2-3, is SQTIHQWPATLVQPVGSPLSLECTVEGTSNPNLYWYRQAAGRGLQLLFYSVGIGQISSEVPQNLSASRPQDRQFILSSKKLLLSDSGFYLCAWRAGLSSATQYFGPGTRLTVL.

V gene TRBV19 combines with J gene TRBJ2-7; 9 nucleotides line up with TRBD1. The CDR3 totals 15 residues. Per the germline V gene, CDR1 is LNHDA and CDR2 is SQIVND (reference sequence). The trim removed 5 bases at V and 6 bases at J, leaving 11 bases unmatched. CDR3 residues: CASSAFGTGTSEQYF. DNA of the CDR3: TGTGCCAGTAGTGCCTTCGGGACAGGGACCTCCGAGCAGTACTTC.

The rearrangement joins TRBV12-3 or TRBV12-4 to TRBJ2-7; 10 bases fit TRBD2. After removal of 3 bases from V and 10 bases from J, the junction contained 12 bases not matched to a gene. The length of the CDR3 is 15 residues. The CDR3 loop is CASSLTSGFVSDQYF. As DNA, the CDR3 is TGTGCCAGCAGTTTGACTAGCGGGTTCGTGTCGGATCAGTACTTC.

The V and J genes are TRBV19 and TRBJ1-1; no firm D call. Germline assignment: CDR1 LNHDA and CDR2 SQIVND (reference sequence). The ends were cut back, 4 bases at V and 6 bases at J, with 9 bases in the middle. The length of the CDR3 is 12 residues. The CDR3 is CASSTGRAEAFF. The CDR3 nucleotides read TGTGCCAGTAGTACCGGACGGGCTGAAGCTTTCTTT. The full variable domain, with the rest looked up from reference TRBV19 and TRBJ1-1, is DGGITQSPKYLFRKEGQNVTLSCEQNLNHDAMYWYRQDPGQGLRLIYYSQIVNDFQKGDIAEGYSVSREKKESFPLTVTSAQKNPTAFYLCASSTGRAEAFFGQGTRLTVV.

This clonotype was detected ten times or more. The V call is TRBV4-1, the J call TRBJ1-5; no clear D. The CDR3 is 14 residues long. Germline V gives CDR1 MGHRA, CDR2 YSYEKL. Trimming pared 1 base from V and 8 bases from J, leaving 12 bases between. CDR3 coding DNA: TGCGCCAGCAGCCAAGTTCCGACTGAGAAGCCCCAGCATTTT. Translation gives CASSQVPTEKPQHF.